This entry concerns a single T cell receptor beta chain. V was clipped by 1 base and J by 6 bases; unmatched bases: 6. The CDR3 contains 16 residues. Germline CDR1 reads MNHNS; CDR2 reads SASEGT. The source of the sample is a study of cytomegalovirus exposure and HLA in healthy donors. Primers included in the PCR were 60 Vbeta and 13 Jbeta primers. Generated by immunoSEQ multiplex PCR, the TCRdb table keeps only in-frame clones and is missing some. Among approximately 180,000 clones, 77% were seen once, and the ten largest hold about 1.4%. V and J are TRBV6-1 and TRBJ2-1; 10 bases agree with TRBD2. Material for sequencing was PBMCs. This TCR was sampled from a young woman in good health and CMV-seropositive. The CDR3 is CASSEGLAGDSNEQFF. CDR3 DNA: TGTGCCAGCAGTGAAGGACTAGCGGGTGACTCCAATGAGCAGTTCTTC.